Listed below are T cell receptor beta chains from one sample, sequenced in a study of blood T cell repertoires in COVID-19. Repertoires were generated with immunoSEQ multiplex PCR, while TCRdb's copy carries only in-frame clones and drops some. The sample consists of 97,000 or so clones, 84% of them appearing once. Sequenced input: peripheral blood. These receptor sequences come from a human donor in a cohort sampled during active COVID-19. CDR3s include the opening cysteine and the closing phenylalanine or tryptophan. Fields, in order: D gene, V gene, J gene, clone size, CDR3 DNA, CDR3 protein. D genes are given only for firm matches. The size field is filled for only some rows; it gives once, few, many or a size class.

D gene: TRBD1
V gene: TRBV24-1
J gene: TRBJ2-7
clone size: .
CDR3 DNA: TGTGCCCGGTCAAGGGACAGGGGTTACGAGCAGTACTTC
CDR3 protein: CARSRDRGYEQYF

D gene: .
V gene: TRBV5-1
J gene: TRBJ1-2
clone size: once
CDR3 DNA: TGCGCCAGCAGCTTGGACCCTGCCATAGCTACTAACTATGGCTACACCTTC
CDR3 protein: CASSLDPAIATNYGYTF

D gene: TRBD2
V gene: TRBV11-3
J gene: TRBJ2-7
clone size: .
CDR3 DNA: TGTGCCAGCAGCTTAGTATATCTAGCGGGGGCCTCCTACGAGCAGTACTTC
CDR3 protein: CASSLVYLAGASYEQYF

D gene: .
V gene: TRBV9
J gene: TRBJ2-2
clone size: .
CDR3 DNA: TGTGCCAGCAGCCCAAACACCGGGGAGCTGTTTTTT
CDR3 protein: CASSPNTGELFF

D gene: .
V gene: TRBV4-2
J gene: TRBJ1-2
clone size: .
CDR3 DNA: TGTGCCAGCAGCAATGCCGACAGCACCAACTATGGCTACACCTTC
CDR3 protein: CASSNADSTNYGYTF

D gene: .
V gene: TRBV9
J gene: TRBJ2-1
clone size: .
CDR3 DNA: TGTGCCAGCAGCGTAATAAGTCGGTCTTACAATGAGCAGTTCTTC
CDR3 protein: CASSVISRSYNEQFF

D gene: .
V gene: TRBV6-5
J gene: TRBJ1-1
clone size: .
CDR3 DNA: TGTGCCAGCAGTCTCCGCATCGGCACTGAAGCTTTCTTT
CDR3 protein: CASSLRIGTEAFF

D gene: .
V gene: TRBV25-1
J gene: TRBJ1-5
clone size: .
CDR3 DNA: TGTGCCAGCAGTGACAGGATAAGCAATCAGCCCCAGCATTTT
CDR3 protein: CASSDRISNQPQHF

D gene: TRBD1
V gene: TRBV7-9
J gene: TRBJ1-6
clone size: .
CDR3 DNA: TGTGCCAGCAGCTTAGGGGGACAGGGGTATTCACCCCTCCACTTT
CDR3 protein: CASSLGGQGYSPLHF

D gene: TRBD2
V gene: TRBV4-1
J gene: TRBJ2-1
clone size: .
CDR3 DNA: TGCGCCAGCAGCCAAGTGACTAGCGGGGTTTACAATGAGCAGTTCTTC
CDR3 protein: CASSQVTSGVYNEQFF

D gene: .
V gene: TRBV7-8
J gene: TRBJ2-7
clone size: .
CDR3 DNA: TGTGCCAGCAGCCAAGAGGGGGGGGCACTTTCCTACGAGCAGTACTTC
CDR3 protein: CASSQEGGALSYEQYF

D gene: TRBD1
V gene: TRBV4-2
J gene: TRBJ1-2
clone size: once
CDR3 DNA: TGTGCCAGCAGCCCACGAATGGGGGGACAGGGACGTGGCTACACCTTC
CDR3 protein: CASSPRMGGQGRGYTF

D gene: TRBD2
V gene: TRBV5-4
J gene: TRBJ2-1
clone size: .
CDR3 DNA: TGTGCCAGCAGCCAGCGGGGGGGTGGTGAGCAGTTCTTC
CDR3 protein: CASSQRGGGEQFF

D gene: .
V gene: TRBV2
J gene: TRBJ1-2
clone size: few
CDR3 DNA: TGTGCCAGCAGTCGGGAGAACGGCGACCGACGCACCTTC
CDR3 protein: CASSRENGDRRTF

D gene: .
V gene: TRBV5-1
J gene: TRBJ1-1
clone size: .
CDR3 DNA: TGCGCCAGCAGCTTGTGGGGGGTTGGTGAAGCTTTCTTT
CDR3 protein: CASSLWGVGEAFF

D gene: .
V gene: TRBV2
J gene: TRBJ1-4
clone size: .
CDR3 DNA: TGTGCCAGCACCCTCACTAGGGGACAATCTAATGAAAAACTGTTTTTT
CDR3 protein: CASTLTRGQSNEKLFF

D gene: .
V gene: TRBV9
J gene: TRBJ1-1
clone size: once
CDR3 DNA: TGTGCCAGCAGCGTAGCCTCGGATCGGACAGTCATGAACACTGAAGCTTTCTTT
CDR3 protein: CASSVASDRTVMNTEAFF

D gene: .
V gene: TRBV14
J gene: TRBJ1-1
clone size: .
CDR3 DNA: TGTGCCAGCAGCCAGGGGAGGGATCTGTGGACTGAAGCTTTCTTT
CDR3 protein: CASSQGRDLWTEAFF

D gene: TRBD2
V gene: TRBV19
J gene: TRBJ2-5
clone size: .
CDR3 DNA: TGTGCCAGCAGGACTAGCGGGGGGGCCTGGGAGACCCAGTACTTC
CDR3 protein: CASRTSGGAWETQYF

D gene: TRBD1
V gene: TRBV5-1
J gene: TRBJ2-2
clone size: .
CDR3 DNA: TGCGCCAGCAGCTTGTCGACAGGGGACACCGGGGAGCTGTTTTTT
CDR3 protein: CASSLSTGDTGELFF

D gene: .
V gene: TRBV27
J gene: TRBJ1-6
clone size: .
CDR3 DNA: TGTGCCAGCTCAGGGCTCTCCTATAATTCACCCCTCCACTTT
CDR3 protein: CASSGLSYNSPLHF

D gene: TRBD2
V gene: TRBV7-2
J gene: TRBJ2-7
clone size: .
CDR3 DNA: TGTGCCAGCAGCTTAGGGGGGGCTAGCGGGCGGGGCGAGCAGTACTTC
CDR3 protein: CASSLGGASGRGEQYF

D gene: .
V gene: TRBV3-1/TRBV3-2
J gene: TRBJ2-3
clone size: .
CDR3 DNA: TGTGCCAGCAGCCCGCAAAGCTGGGCAGGGCCATTCGCAGATACGCAGTATTTT
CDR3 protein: CASSPQSWAGPFADTQYF

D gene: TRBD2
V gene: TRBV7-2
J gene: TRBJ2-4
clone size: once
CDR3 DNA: TGTGCCAGCAGCCCTCCAACTAGCGGGGGGAAAAACATTCAGTACTTC
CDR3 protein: CASSPPTSGGKNIQYF

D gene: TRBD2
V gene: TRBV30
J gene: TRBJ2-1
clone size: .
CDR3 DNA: TGTGCCTTATTAGCGGGGGGGCATAACAATGAGCAGTTCTTC
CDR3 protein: CALLAGGHNNEQFF

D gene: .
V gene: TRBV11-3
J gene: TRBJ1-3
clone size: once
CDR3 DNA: TGTGCCAGCAGCTTCGCAGGAGGGCCTGGAAACACCATATATTTT
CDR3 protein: CASSFAGGPGNTIYF

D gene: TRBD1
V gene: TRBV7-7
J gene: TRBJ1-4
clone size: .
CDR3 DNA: TGTGCCAGCAGCTTAGATGGGACAGCAAATGAAAAACTGTTTTTT
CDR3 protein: CASSLDGTANEKLFF

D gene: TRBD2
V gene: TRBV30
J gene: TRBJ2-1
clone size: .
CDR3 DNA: TGTGCCTGGATGGGGAGGGAGGGGAGCAATGAGCAGTTCTTC
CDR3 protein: CAWMGREGSNEQFF

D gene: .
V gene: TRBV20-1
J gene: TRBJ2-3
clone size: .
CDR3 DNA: TGCAGTGCAACGGACTATACGCAGTATTTT
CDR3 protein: CSATDYTQYF

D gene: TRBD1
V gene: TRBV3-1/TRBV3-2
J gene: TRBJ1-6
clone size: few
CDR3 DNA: TGTGCCAGCAGACCCTCGGACAGGGAGGGTTCACCCCTCCACTTT
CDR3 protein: CASRPSDREGSPLHF

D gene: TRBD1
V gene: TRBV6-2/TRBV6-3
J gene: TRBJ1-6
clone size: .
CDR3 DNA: TGTGCCAGCAGTTATCGGACAGGGATCTCACCCCTCCACTTT
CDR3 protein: CASSYRTGISPLHF

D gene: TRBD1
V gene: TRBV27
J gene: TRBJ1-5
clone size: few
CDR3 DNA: TGTGCCAGCAGTTCTCAGTGGTTTGGGACAGGGAGCTGGGGAAGCAATCAGCCCCAGCATTTT
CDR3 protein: CASSSQWFGTGSWGSNQPQHF

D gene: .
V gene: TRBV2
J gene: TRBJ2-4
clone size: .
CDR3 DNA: TGTGCCAGCAGTGGCCCGGACAGAACGATCGAAAACATTCAGTACTTC
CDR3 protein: CASSGPDRTIENIQYF